These 3 T cell receptor beta chains originate from one sample sequenced in a study of cytotoxic CD8 clonotypes in ibrutinib-treated CLL. Repertoires were generated with immunoSEQ multiplex PCR, while TCRdb's copy carries only in-frame clones and drops some. The sample includes 300,000 or so clones, roughly 67% of them seen just once. Sequenced material: PBMCs, taken after 36 months of ibrutinib treatment. Receptors were obtained from a human donor with chronic lymphocytic leukemia.

In the case of this clone: The same CDR3 also results from other DNA sequences found in this sample. The CDR3 region is CASSPPTTYEQYF. Written as DNA, the CDR3 is TGTGCCAGCTCACCACCGACGACCTACGAGCAGTACTTC. The chain is built from TRBV18 and TRBJ2-7; D call uncertain. The CDR3 covers 13 residues. The ends were cut back, 0 bases at V and 2 bases at J, with 5 bases in the middle. Germline V gene data show CDR1 as KGHSH and CDR2 as LQKENI.

The chain couples TRBV18 to TRBJ2-1, with D perhaps matching TRBD2 (6 bases). The CDR3 totals 13 residues. V shed 4 bases and J shed 9 bases, with 13 bases lying between them. The germline gives CDR1 KGHSH, CDR2 LQKENI. The CDR3 here is CASSLQRAGEQFF. CDR3 sequence (DNA): TGTGCCAGCTCACTCCAGCGGGCGGGTGAGCAGTTCTTC.

This clone has only a few counts. The CDR3 protein is CASSFLGLGTGELFF. CDR3 sequence (DNA): TGTGCCAGCAGCTTTCTGGGATTGGGCACCGGGGAGCTGTTTTTT. This chain uses TRBV5-4 with TRBJ2-2, with D uncertain. Germline V gives CDR1 SGHNT, CDR2 YYREEE (reference sequence). Deletions cut 2 bases from V and 4 bases from J, with 12 bases between. This CDR3 spans 15 amino acids.